This passage covers 8 T cell receptor beta chains from one sample sequenced in a study of T cells in Graves' hyperthyroidism and ophthalmopathy. TCR beta CDR3 regions were amplified from RNA transcripts. Using the HTBI primer set, a first-round RT-PCR was run on the TCR CDR3. TCRdb passed the multiplex PCR reads through MiXCR, listing each CDR3 protein once. The data contain 600,000 to 650,000 distinct CDR3 sequences, less than 25% of them singletons. The sequenced sample was blood. These receptors were obtained from a young man with Graves' ophthalmopathy.

This sequence joins TRBV7-9 and TRBJ2-1; 7 bases line up with TRBD2. The CDR3 is 17 residues long. Per germline, CDR1 SEHNR and CDR2 FQNEAQ (reference sequence). Trimming removed 3 bases from V and 0 bases from J; junction bases left unmatched: 8. The CDR3: CASSLGGTESSYNEQFF. CDR3 coding DNA: TGTGCCAGCAGCTTGGGGGGGACTGAGAGCTCCTACAATGAGCAGTTCTTC.

The chain employs TRBV2 and TRBJ2-3; D gene unclear. CDR1 and CDR2 (germline): SNHLY, FYNNEI. Trimming stripped 2 bases from V and 2 bases from J, with 5 bases between. The CDR3 is made up of 13 amino acids. CDR3 bases: TGTGCCAGCAGTGAACCCTTCACAGATACGCAGTATTTT. This gives the protein CASSEPFTDTQYF.

The rearrangement joins TRBV7-2 to TRBJ1-2, with TRBD1 identical over 10 bases. From germline, CDR1 is SGHTA and CDR2 FQGNSA. The J segment lost 5 bases and the V segment lost 4 bases, leaving 7 bases of the junction unmatched. The CDR3 has 15 amino acids. This CDR3 reads CASSSRQGAGYGYTF. In DNA form, the CDR3 reads TGTGCCAGCAGCTCCCGACAGGGGGCGGGGTATGGCTACACCTTC.

This clonotype was seen a few times. The J gene is TRBJ2-7, the V gene TRBV6-2 or TRBV6-3, with D perhaps TRBD1 or TRBD2 (5 bases each). V gave up 6 bases and J gave up 1 base, with 16 bases separating them. Germline CDR1 reads MNHEY; CDR2 reads SVGEGT. This CDR3 has 15 residues. The CDR3 bases are TGTGCCAGCAGGCCTTACCGGGACGCTTCCTACGAGCAGTACTTC. Translating gives CASRPYRDASYEQYF.

This clonotype was counted between two and nine times. The V and J genes are TRBV28 and TRBJ2-1; TRBD2 agrees at 10 bases. Germline V gives CDR1 MDHEN, CDR2 SYDVKM. The CDR3 has 12 amino acids. J lost 12 bases, V lost 3 bases, and 2 bases had no gene match. The CDR3 DNA is TGTGCCAGCAGTTTGCTAGCGGGGGCGCAGTTCTTC. It specifies CASSLLAGAQFF.

This clonotype was counted many times. The chain uses TRBV7-8 and TRBJ2-1; TRBD2 matches at 7 bases. V lost 0 bases, J lost 0 bases, and 5 bases stayed unmatched. From germline, CDR1 is SGHVS and CDR2 FQNEAQ. CDR3 length: 17 amino acids. The CDR3 region is CASSLAREGGSYNEQFF. The CDR3 DNA sequence: TGTGCCAGCAGCTTAGCTAGGGAGGGAGGCTCCTACAATGAGCAGTTCTTC.

This clonotype was detected once. This rearrangement joins TRBV5-4 to TRBJ2-3, with D unresolved. The CDR3 has 15 residues. Trimming took 1 base from V and 4 from J, leaving 13 bases between them. Germline V gives CDR1 SGHNT, CDR2 YYREEE (reference sequence). The CDR3, as DNA: TGTGCCAGCAGCTTGAGGGCGGCAGGCCCAGATACGCAGTATTTT. Residues: CASSLRAAGPDTQYF.

This clonotype was counted between two and nine times. The V gene is TRBV7-9, the J gene TRBJ2-1, with 14 bases that match TRBD2. The CDR3 loop spans 15 amino acids. V lost 5 bases, J lost 9 bases, and 6 bases stayed unmatched. Germline-derived CDR1 and CDR2 are SEHNR and FQNEAQ (reference sequence). CDR3 in DNA: TGTGCCAGCAGCCAGACTAGCGGGAGGGCAAGTGAGCAGTTCTTC. Its protein is CASSQTSGRASEQFF.